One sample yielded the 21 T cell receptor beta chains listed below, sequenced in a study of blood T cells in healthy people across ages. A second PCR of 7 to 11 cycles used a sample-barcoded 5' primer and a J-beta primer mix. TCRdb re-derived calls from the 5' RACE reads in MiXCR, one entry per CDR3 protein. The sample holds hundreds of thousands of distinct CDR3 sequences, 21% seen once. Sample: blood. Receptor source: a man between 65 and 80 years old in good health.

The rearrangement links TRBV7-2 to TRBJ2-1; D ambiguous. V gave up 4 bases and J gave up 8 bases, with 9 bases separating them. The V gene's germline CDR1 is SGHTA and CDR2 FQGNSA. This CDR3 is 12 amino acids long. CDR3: CASSSGPYEQFF. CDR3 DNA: TGTGCCAGCAGCTCCGGACCCTATGAGCAGTTCTTC.

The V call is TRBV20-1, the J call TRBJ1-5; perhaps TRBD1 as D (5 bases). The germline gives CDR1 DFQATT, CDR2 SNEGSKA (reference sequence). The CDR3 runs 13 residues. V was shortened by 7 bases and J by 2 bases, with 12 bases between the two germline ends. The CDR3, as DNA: TGCAGTGGTTCCCCGGGGGGCAATCAGCCCCAGCATTTT. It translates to CSGSPGGNQPQHF.

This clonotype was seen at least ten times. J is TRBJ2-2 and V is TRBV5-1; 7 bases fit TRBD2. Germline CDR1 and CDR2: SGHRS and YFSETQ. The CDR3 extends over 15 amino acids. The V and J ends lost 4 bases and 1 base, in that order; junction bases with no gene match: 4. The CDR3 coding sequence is TGCGCCAGCAGCCAAGAGCGGGGGAACACCGGGGAGCTGTTTTTT. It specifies CASSQERGNTGELFF.

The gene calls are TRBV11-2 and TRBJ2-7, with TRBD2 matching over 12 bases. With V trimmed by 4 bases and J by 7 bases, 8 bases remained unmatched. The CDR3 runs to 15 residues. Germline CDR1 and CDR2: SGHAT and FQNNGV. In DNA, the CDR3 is TGTGCCAGCAGCTCCCGACTAGCGGGAGTTGGAGAGCAGTACTTC. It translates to CASSSRLAGVGEQYF.

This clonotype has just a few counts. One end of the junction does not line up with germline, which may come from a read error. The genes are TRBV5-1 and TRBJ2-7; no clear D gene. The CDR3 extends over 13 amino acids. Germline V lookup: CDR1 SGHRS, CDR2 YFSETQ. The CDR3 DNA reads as TGCGCCAGCAGCTTAAACAGTCCATACGAGCAGCACTTC. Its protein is CASSLNSPYEQHF.

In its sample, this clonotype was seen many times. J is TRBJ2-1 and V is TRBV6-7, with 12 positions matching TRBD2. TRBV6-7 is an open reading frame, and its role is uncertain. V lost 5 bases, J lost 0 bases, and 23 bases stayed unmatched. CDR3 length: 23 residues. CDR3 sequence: CASSHSLGLAGEIAPSSYNEQFF. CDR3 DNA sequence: TGTGCCAGCAGTCACAGCCTGGGACTAGCGGGCGAAATTGCGCCGAGCTCCTACAATGAGCAGTTCTTC.

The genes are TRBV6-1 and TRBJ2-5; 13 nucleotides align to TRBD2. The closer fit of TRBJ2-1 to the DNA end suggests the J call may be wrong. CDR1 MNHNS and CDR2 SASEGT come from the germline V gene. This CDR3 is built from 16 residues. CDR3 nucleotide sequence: TGTGCCAGCAGTGAGCCGGGACTAGCGGGATACAATGAGCAGTTCTTC. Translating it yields CASSEPGLAGYNEQFF.

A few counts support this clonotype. Written as DNA, the CDR3 is TGTGCCAGCCAGCTCGGAAGCTCCTACAATGAGCAGTTCTTC. Its translation: CASQLGSSYNEQFF. The gene calls are TRBV6-5 and TRBJ2-1; D is unclear. V dropped 8 bases and J dropped 0 bases, with 11 bases sitting between them. CDR3 size: 14 residues. Germline CDR1 MNHEY, CDR2 SVGAGI.

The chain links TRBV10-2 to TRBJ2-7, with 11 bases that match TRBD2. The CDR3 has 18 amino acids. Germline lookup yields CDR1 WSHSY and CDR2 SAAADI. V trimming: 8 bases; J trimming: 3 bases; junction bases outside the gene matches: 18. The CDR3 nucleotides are TGCGCCAGCGGGACTAGCGGCCCCGGGGGGTATATAGGCTACGAGCAGTACTTC. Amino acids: CASGTSGPGGYIGYEQYF.

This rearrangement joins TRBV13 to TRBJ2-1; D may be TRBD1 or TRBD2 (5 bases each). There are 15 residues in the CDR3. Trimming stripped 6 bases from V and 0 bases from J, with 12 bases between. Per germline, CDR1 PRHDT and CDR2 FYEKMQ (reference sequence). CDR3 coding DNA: TGTGCCAGCAGACTGGGACCGCCCTCCTACAATGAGCAGTTCTTC. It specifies CASRLGPPSYNEQFF.

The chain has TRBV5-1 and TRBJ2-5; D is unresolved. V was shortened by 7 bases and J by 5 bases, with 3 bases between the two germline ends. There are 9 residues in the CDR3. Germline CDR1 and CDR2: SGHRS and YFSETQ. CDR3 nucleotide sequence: TGCGCCAGCCGGGAGACCCAGTACTTC. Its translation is CASRETQYF. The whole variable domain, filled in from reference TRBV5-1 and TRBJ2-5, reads KAGVTQTPRYLIKTRGQQVTLSCSPISGHRSVSWYQQTPGQGLQFLFEYFSETQRNKGNFPGRFSGRQFSNSRSEMNVSTLELGDSALYLCASRETQYFGPGTRLLVL.

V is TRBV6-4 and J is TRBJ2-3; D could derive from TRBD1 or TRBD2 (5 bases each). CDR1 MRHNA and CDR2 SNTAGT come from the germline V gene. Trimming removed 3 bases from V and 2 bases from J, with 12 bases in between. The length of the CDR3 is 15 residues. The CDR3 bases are TGTGCCAGCAGTGATGGGGGTCTCACCACAGATACGCAGTATTTT. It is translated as CASSDGGLTTDTQYF.

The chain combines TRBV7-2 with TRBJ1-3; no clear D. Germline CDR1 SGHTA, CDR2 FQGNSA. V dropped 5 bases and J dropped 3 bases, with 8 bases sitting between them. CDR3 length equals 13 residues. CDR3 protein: CASSEGVGNTIYF. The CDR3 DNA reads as TGTGCCAGCAGCGAGGGAGTTGGAAACACCATATATTTT.

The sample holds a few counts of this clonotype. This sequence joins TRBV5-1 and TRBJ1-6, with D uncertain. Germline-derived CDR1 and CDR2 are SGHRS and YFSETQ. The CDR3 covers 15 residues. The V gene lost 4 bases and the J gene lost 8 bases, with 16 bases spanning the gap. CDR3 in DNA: TGCGCCAGCAGCCAAACAGCGGATTCCTATTCACCCCTCCACTTT. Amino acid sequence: CASSQTADSYSPLHF.

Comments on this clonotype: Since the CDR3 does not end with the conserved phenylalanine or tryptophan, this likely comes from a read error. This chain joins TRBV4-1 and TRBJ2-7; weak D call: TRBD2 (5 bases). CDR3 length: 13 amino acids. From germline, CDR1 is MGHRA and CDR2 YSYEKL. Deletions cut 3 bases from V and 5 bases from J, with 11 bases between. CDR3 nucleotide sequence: TGCGCCAGCAGCCAGAGCGGAGTGAACGAGCAGTACCTC. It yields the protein CASSQSGVNEQYL.

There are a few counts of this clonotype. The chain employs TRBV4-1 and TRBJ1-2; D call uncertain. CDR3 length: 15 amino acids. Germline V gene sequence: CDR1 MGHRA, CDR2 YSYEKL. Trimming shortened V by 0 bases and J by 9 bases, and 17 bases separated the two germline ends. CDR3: CASSQDSGFALSYTF. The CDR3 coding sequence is TGCGCCAGCAGCCAAGATTCAGGATTTGCGTTGAGCTACACCTTC.

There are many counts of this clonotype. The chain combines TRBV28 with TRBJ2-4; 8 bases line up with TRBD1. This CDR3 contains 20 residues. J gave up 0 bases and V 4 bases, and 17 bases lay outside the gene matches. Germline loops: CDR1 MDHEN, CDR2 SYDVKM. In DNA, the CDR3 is TGTGCCAGCAGTTCCCTTACCGGGACAGGAGACATTCTAGCCAAAAACATTCAGTACTTC. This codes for CASSSLTGTGDILAKNIQYF.

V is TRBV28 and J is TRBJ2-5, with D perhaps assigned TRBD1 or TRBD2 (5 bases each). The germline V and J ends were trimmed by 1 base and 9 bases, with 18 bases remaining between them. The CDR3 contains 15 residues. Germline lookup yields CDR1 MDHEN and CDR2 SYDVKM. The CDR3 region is CASSLSPPGQVAQYF. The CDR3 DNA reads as TGTGCCAGCAGTTTATCCCCCCCGGGGCAGGTCGCCCAGTACTTC.

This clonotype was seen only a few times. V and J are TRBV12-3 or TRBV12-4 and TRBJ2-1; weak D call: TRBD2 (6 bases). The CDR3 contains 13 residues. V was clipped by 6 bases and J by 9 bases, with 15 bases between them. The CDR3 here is CASSAGRNGEQFF. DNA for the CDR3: TGTGCCAGCAGCGCAGGGAGGAATGGTGAGCAGTTCTTC.

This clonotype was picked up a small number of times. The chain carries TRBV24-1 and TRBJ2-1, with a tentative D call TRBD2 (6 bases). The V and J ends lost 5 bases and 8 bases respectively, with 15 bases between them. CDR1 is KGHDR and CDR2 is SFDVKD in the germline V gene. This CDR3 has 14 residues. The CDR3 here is CATSGRGADYEQFF. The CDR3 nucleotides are TGTGCCACCAGTGGTCGCGGGGCGGACTATGAGCAGTTCTTC.

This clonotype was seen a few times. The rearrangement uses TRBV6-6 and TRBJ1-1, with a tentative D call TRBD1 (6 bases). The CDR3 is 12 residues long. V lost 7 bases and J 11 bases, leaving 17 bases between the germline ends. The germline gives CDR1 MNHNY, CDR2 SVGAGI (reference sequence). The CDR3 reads CASNNGGPGAFF. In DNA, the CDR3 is TGTGCCAGCAACAACGGGGGGCCGGGGGCTTTCTTT.